The 26 T cell receptor beta chains below come from one sample, sequenced in a study of T cells in Graves' hyperthyroidism and ophthalmopathy. There were TCR beta CDR3 regions amplified from RNA transcripts. HTBI primers were the set used in a first-round RT-PCR of the TCR CDR3. TCRdb redid the calling of the multiplex PCR reads with MiXCR, one entry per CDR3 protein. The data contain roughly 710,000 distinct CDR3 sequences, 30% to 40% of them singletons. The sequenced sample consisted of blood. Receptor source: a woman aged 40-49 years with Graves' hyperthyroidism.

In its sample, this clonotype was seen many times. The chain has TRBV12-5 and TRBJ1-5, with D maybe TRBD1 (5 bases). The length of the CDR3 is 12 residues. V gave up 5 bases and J gave up 11 bases, with 13 bases separating them. Germline V gene data show CDR1 as LGHNT and CDR2 as FRNRAP. The chain's CDR3 is CASGLRGSAQHF. The CDR3, as DNA: TGTGCTAGTGGTCTGAGGGGATCAGCCCAGCATTTT.

Regarding this clonotype: A read error is possible here, since a much larger clone lies one base away. The V call is TRBV7-2, the J call TRBJ1-4, with D possibly TRBD1 on 5 matching bases. CDR3 size: 15 residues. Germline V gives CDR1 SGHTA, CDR2 FQGNSA. V dropped 4 bases and J dropped 8 bases, with 17 bases sitting between them. The CDR3, as DNA: TGTGCCAGCAGCTCACCCCCCGCAGGGAAGGAAAAACTGTTTTTT. Protein sequence: CASSSPPAGKEKLFF.

A note on this clonotype: A read error may produce the germline difference seen at one junction end. The chain links TRBV5-8 to TRBJ1-6, with D hard to call. Germline CDR1 is SGHTS and CDR2 is YDEGEE. The CDR3 covers 9 residues. The chain's CDR3 is CASSLGSGF. The CDR3 bases are TGTGCCAGCAGCTTGGGTTCGGGTTTC.

Notes on this clonotype: The junction shows a germline mismatch at one end, possibly a read error. The rearrangement joins TRBV7-7 to TRBJ2-7; TRBD1 agrees at 7 bases. The end of the DNA aligns better with TRBJ2-1, so the J call may be wrong. CDR3 length: 15 residues. Per germline, CDR1 SSHAT and CDR2 FNYEAQ (reference sequence). CDR3 nucleotide sequence: TGTGCTAGCAGCTTTAGGGCAGGGGGATACAATGAGCAGTTCTTC. Its protein product is CASSFRAGGYNEQFF.

The table lists this clonotype with many counts. The chain uses TRBV20-1 and TRBJ2-7; D possibly matches TRBD1 or TRBD2 (5 bases each). Trimming removed 3 bases at V and 6 bases at J, with 9 bases between. The CDR3 totals 11 residues. Germline V gives CDR1 DFQATT, CDR2 SNEGSKA (reference sequence). The CDR3 protein is CSASRDAEQYF. The CDR3 nucleotides read TGCAGTGCTAGCCGGGACGCCGAGCAGTACTTC.

J is TRBJ2-7 and V is TRBV29-1, with 7 bases that match TRBD2. Looked up from germline, CDR1 is SQVTM and CDR2 is ANQGSEA. This CDR3 is 11 amino acids long. The junction had 8 bases not matched to a gene; V was cut back by 8 bases and J by 7 bases. The CDR3 protein is CSYGGSGEQYF. The CDR3 coding sequence is TGCAGCTACGGGGGGAGTGGTGAGCAGTACTTC.

Comments on this clonotype: The final CDR3 position lacks the conserved phenylalanine or tryptophan, pointing to a likely read error. J is TRBJ1-2 and V is TRBV7-6; D possibly corresponds to TRBD1 (5 bases). CDR3 size: 12 residues. Germline V gene data show CDR1 as SGHVS and CDR2 as FNYEAQ. Trimming removed 3 bases at V and 4 bases at J, with 6 bases between. The DNA for the CDR3 is TGTGCCAGCAGCTTTCAGGGCTATGGCTACACCTCC. It codes for CASSFQGYGYTS.

There are a few counts of this clonotype. This chain links TRBV4-3 with TRBJ2-5; D call uncertain. V lost 5 bases, J lost 5 bases, and 18 bases lay in between. The CDR3 contains 15 residues. Germline CDR1 reads LGHNA; CDR2 reads YSLEER. The CDR3 sequence is CASSRTRTSAETQYF. CDR3 coding DNA: TGCGCCAGCAGCAGGACCCGAACAAGTGCGGAGACCCAGTACTTC.

This clonotype appeared a single time. The V call is TRBV5-6, the J call TRBJ2-7; TRBD1 agrees at 7 bases. J was trimmed by 1 base and V by 3 bases; bases with no gene match: 4. CDR1 is SGHDT, CDR2 YYEEEE, per germline. The CDR3 consists of 14 residues. The CDR3 is CASSWSTGSYEQYF. CDR3 nucleotides: TGTGCCAGCAGCTGGTCGACAGGGTCCTACGAGCAGTACTTC.

The chain recombines TRBV3-1 with TRBJ2-2; no firm D call. The CDR3 has 15 amino acids. Germline CDR1 LGHDT, CDR2 YNNKEL (reference sequence). Trimming left V 6 bases short and J 5 bases short, with 16 bases between. In DNA form, the CDR3 reads TGTGCCAGCAGTCCCCTGGGTGTTGGGACCGGGGAGCTGTTTTTT. Its translation is CASSPLGVGTGELFF. Looking up the rest from reference TRBV3-1 and TRBJ2-2 gives the full variable domain: DTAVSQTPKYLVTQMGNDKSIKCEQNLGHDTMYWYKQDSKKFLKIMFSYNNKELIINETVPNRFSPKSPDKAHLNLHINSLELGDSAVYFCASSPLGVGTGELFFGEGSRLTVL.

This clonotype occurred many times. The rearrangement uses TRBV7-2 and TRBJ2-7; D is unclear. Trimming left V 5 bases short and J 0 bases short, with 17 bases between. Looked up from germline, CDR1 is SGHTA and CDR2 is FQGNSA. The length of the CDR3 is 16 residues. CDR3 sequence (DNA): TGTGCCAGCAGCGCCACCCCGCAGGTGGGCTCCTACGAGCAGTACTTC. Translated: CASSATPQVGSYEQYF.

This clonotype occurred many times. This sequence joins TRBV2 and TRBJ1-4; TRBD1 might be the D (5 bases). Deletions cut 4 bases from V and 8 bases from J, with 8 bases between. The length of the CDR3 is 12 residues. The germline gives CDR1 SNHLY, CDR2 FYNNEI. CDR3 protein: CASSGDGEKLFF. As DNA, the CDR3 is TGTGCCAGCAGTGGGGACGGGGAAAAACTGTTTTTT.

This clonotype was picked up many times. The J gene is TRBJ2-7, the V gene TRBV20-1, with 9 nucleotides matching TRBD2. Germline CDR1 reads DFQATT; CDR2 reads SNEGSKA (reference sequence). The CDR3 spans 14 residues. Trimming took 7 bases from V and 3 from J; bases not matched to a gene: 10. CDR3 region: CSVAQASGIYEQYF. The CDR3 nucleotides are TGCAGTGTCGCACAAGCTAGCGGGATCTACGAGCAGTACTTC.

This clonotype was seen only a few times. The chain carries TRBV29-1 and TRBJ1-1, with TRBD1 as a possible D gene (5 bases). Germline V gene data show CDR1 as SQVTM and CDR2 as ANQGSEA. The germline V and J ends were trimmed by 7 bases and 8 bases, with 14 bases remaining between them. This CDR3 spans 11 amino acids. The CDR3 is CSAGTTNEAFF. The DNA for the CDR3 is TGCAGCGCCGGGACGACCAACGAAGCTTTCTTT.

The V call is TRBV6-6, the J call TRBJ2-7, with D perhaps TRBD2 (7 bases). This CDR3 region has 18 residues. Looked up from germline, CDR1 is MNHNY and CDR2 is SVGAGI (reference sequence). The germline V and J ends were trimmed by 5 bases and 4 bases, with 27 bases remaining between them. The CDR3 region has the DNA TGTGCCAGCAGTGGTACAGCGCCGACGGGGGGCAGAAGATACGAGCAGTACTTC. It encodes CASSGTAPTGGRRYEQYF.

This clonotype came up many times. The chain couples TRBV14 to TRBJ2-7; D remains unclear. V was shortened by 6 bases and J by 3 bases, with 15 bases between the two germline ends. CDR1 SGHDN and CDR2 FVKESK come from the germline V gene. This CDR3 is 14 amino acids long. CDR3 protein: CASSLTGRNYEQYF. CDR3 DNA sequence: TGTGCCAGCAGTCTGACCGGACGGAACTACGAGCAGTACTTC.

This clonotype came up many times. The chain links TRBV12-3 or TRBV12-4 to TRBJ1-1; no clear D. There are 15 residues in the CDR3. The V end lost 7 bases, the J end lost 4 bases, and 19 bases lay between the germline ends. The CDR3 DNA sequence: TGTGCCAGCATGCCCCCCCTTCCGCCCATCACTGAAGCTTTCTTT. Protein sequence: CASMPPLPPITEAFF.

This clonotype has at least ten counts. The CDR3 nucleotides read TGCAGCGTAGGACAGGGGGCGGGAGAGACCCAGTACTTC. It yields the protein CSVGQGAGETQYF. V is TRBV29-1 and J is TRBJ2-5; 11 bases align to TRBD1. This CDR3 has 13 residues. With V trimmed by 6 bases and J by 4 bases, 4 bases remained unmatched. Germline CDR1 SQVTM, CDR2 ANQGSEA. The whole variable domain, filled in from reference TRBV29-1 and TRBJ2-5, reads SAVISQKPSRDICQRGTSLTIQCQVDSQVTMMFWYRQQPGQSLTLIATANQGSEATYESGFVIDKFPISRPNLTFSTLTVSNMSPEDSSIYLCSVGQGAGETQYFGPGTRLLVL.

Ten or more counts support this clonotype. This chain links TRBV7-2 with TRBJ2-5, with D unresolved. This CDR3 comprises 12 residues. Trimming left V 0 bases short and J 5 bases short, with 4 bases between. Per the germline V gene, CDR1 is SGHTA and CDR2 is FQGNSA. In DNA, the CDR3 is TGTGCCAGCAGCTTAGCGTCGGAGACCCAGTACTTC. The encoded protein is CASSLASETQYF.

Points on this clonotype: A read error may explain this, as a much larger clone is one base away. The genes are TRBV10-3 and TRBJ1-2; 7 bases match TRBD1. Per germline, CDR1 ENHRY and CDR2 SYGVKD. V was clipped by 7 bases and J by 1 base; unmatched bases: 6. The CDR3 spans 14 residues. CDR3 sequence (DNA): TGTGCCATCACTGGCAGGGGGATTAACTATGGCTACACCTTC. Encoded protein: CAITGRGINYGYTF.

The chain uses TRBV5-1 and TRBJ2-6, with a possible D match to TRBD2 (7 bases). The length of the CDR3 is 17 residues. Germline lookup yields CDR1 SGHRS and CDR2 YFSETQ. V was cut by 4 bases and J by 2 bases, with 16 bases left in between. The CDR3 coding sequence is TGCGCCAGCAGCGCTGGGGGGGCCGGGCCTGGGGCCAACGTCCTGACTTTC. Translation gives CASSAGGAGPGANVLTF.

CDR3: CATLGTEETQYF. Here the CDR3 DNA reads TGTGCCACCTTGGGGACCGAAGAGACCCAGTACTTC. The chain has TRBV10-3 and TRBJ2-5; either TRBD1 or TRBD2 may supply D (5 bases each). The CDR3 contains 12 residues. The V and J ends lost 10 bases and 3 bases respectively, with 12 bases between them. CDR1 is ENHRY and CDR2 is SYGVKD in the germline V gene.

This clonotype has just a few counts. The chain carries TRBV7-2 and TRBJ1-1; TRBD1 is a possible D gene (6 bases). The CDR3 runs 13 residues. The germline CDR1 and CDR2 sequences are SGHTA and FQGNSA. Trimming removed 5 bases from V and 3 bases from J, with 10 bases in between. CDR3 DNA: TGTGCCAGCAGCCCCGGACAGCACACTGAAGCTTTCTTT. As protein: CASSPGQHTEAFF.

This clonotype has more than one count but fewer than ten. The J gene is TRBJ1-2, the V gene TRBV13; 8 bases fit TRBD1. Germline trimming cut 3 bases from V and 2 bases from J; bases unmatched to any gene: 5. This CDR3 is 15 amino acids long. The germline gives CDR1 PRHDT, CDR2 FYEKMQ (reference sequence). The chain's CDR3 is CASSFPGTGNYGYTF. Written as DNA, the CDR3 is TGTGCCAGCAGCTTCCCCGGGACAGGAAACTATGGCTACACCTTC.

This chain joins TRBV29-1 and TRBJ2-3; perhaps TRBD2 as D (5 bases). There are 12 residues in the CDR3. CDR1 is SQVTM, CDR2 ANQGSEA, per germline. Between the trimmed V and J ends, which lost 4 bases and 5 bases, there was a span of 10 bases. The CDR3 sequence is CSVGGVQDTQYF. The CDR3 DNA follows: TGCAGCGTTGGGGGAGTACAAGATACGCAGTATTTT.

This sequence joins TRBV29-1 and TRBJ1-1; a possible D gene is TRBD1 (5 bases). The germline CDR1 and CDR2 sequences are SQVTM and ANQGSEA. This CDR3 contains 12 residues. CDR3 nucleotides: TGCAGACTAGAGGGACTTAACACTGAAGCTTTCTTT. Residues: CRLEGLNTEAFF.